These T cell receptor beta chains were read from a single sample in a study of early T cells in non-severe SARS-CoV-2 infection. TCRdb reprocessed the 5' RACE reads with MiXCR, giving one entry per CDR3 protein. The sample lists approximately 65,000 distinct CDR3 sequences, around 15% seen once, with roughly 13% in the top ten. Sequencing input: whole blood. The receptors were sampled from an adult who was a healthcare worker with PCR-confirmed SARS-CoV-2 infection or an uninfected control (not recorded which). Each CDR3 is given with its conserved first and last residue. D genes are given only for firm matches. Size is omitted from some rows. Given values are once, few, many or a class for expanded clones.

cdr3_aa: CASSPGSPETQYF; cdr3_nt: TGTGCCAGTAGCCCGGGCTCCCCCGAGACCCAGTACTTC; d_call: -; clone_size: -; v_call: TRBV19; j_call: TRBJ2-5; cdr3_length: 13
cdr3_aa: CASSVGEGPADTQYF; cdr3_nt: TGTGCCAGCAGCGTAGGTGAGGGGCCCGCAGATACGCAGTATTTT; d_call: -; clone_size: few; v_call: TRBV9; j_call: TRBJ2-3; cdr3_length: 15
cdr3_aa: CASSLEGPTYEQYF; cdr3_nt: TGTGCCAGCAGTTTGGAGGGTCCTACCTACGAGCAGTACTTC; d_call: -; clone_size: many; v_call: TRBV28; j_call: TRBJ2-7; cdr3_length: 14
cdr3_aa: CSARAGSEGFYEQYF; cdr3_nt: TGCAGTGCTAGAGCCGGGAGCGAAGGATTCTACGAGCAGTACTTC; d_call: -; clone_size: few; v_call: TRBV20-1; j_call: TRBJ2-7; cdr3_length: 15
cdr3_aa: CASSLGQGFLEAFF; cdr3_nt: TGTGCCAGCAGCCTGGGACAGGGTTTTCTCGAAGCTTTCTTT; d_call: TRBD1; clone_size: few; v_call: TRBV6-6; j_call: TRBJ1-1; cdr3_length: 14
cdr3_aa: CASSPLPETGVSRNTGELFF; cdr3_nt: TGTGCCAGCTCACCACTTCCCGAGACAGGGGTTTCTCGGAACACCGGGGAGCTGTTTTTT; d_call: TRBD1; clone_size: few; v_call: TRBV18; j_call: TRBJ2-2; cdr3_length: 20
cdr3_aa: CASSQVRDFPHEQYF; cdr3_nt: TGCGCCAGCAGCCAAGTCCGGGACTTCCCCCACGAGCAGTACTTC; d_call: -; clone_size: few; v_call: TRBV4-1; j_call: TRBJ2-7; cdr3_length: 15
cdr3_aa: CASSPVDKETQYF; cdr3_nt: TGTGCCAGCTCACCGGTGGACAAAGAGACCCAGTACTTC; d_call: -; clone_size: few; v_call: TRBV18; j_call: TRBJ2-5; cdr3_length: 13
cdr3_aa: CASSDERHQPQHF; cdr3_nt: TGCGCCAGCAGTGACGAACGACACCAGCCCCAGCATTTT; d_call: -; clone_size: -; v_call: TRBV10-2; j_call: TRBJ1-5; cdr3_length: 13
cdr3_aa: CASRITPGQNNEKLFF; cdr3_nt: TGTGCCAGCAGGATTACCCCGGGACAGAACAATGAAAAACTGTTTTTT; d_call: TRBD1; clone_size: -; v_call: TRBV6-2/TRBV6-3; j_call: TRBJ1-4; cdr3_length: 16
cdr3_aa: CASSKDRNRAFF; cdr3_nt: TGTGCCAGCAGTAAAGACAGGAATAGAGCTTTCTTT; d_call: -; clone_size: -; v_call: TRBV6-2/TRBV6-3; j_call: TRBJ1-1; cdr3_length: 12
cdr3_aa: CASSSVKTQYF; cdr3_nt: TGTGCCAGCAGCTCCGTCAAGACCCAGTACTTC; d_call: -; clone_size: -; v_call: TRBV7-9; j_call: TRBJ2-5; cdr3_length: 11
cdr3_aa: CSVDPSTYGYTF; cdr3_nt: TGCAGCGTCGATCCCTCGACCTATGGCTACACCTTC; d_call: -; clone_size: -; v_call: TRBV29-1; j_call: TRBJ1-2; cdr3_length: 12